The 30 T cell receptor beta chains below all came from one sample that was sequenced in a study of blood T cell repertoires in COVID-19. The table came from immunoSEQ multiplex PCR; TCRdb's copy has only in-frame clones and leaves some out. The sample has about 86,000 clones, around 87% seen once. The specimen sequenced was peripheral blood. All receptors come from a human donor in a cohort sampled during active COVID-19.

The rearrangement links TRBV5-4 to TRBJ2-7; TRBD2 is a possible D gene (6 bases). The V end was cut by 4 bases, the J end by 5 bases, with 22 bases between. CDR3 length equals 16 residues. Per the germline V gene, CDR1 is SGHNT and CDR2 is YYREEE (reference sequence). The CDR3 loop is CASSRGGRREGNEQYF. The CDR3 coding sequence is TGTGCCAGCAGCCGAGGAGGGAGGCGGGAAGGTAACGAGCAGTACTTC.

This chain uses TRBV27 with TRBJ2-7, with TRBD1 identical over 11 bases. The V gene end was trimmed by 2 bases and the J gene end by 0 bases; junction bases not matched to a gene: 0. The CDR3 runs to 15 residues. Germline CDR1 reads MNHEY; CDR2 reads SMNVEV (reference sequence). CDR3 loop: CASSLGTGGSYEQYF. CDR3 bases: TGTGCCAGCAGTTTAGGGACAGGGGGCTCCTACGAGCAGTACTTC.

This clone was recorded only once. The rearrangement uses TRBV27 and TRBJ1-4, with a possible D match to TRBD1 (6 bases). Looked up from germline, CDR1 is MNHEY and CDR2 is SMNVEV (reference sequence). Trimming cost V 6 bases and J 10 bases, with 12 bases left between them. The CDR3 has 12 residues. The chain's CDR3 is CASSRGGAKLFF. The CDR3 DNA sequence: TGTGCCAGCAGCCGCGGGGGGGCAAAACTGTTTTTT.

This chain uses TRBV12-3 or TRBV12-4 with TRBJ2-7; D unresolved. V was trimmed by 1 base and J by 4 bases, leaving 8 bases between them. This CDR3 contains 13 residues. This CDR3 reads CASSLGGFYEQYF. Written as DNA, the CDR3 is TGTGCCAGCAGTTTAGGAGGATTTTACGAGCAGTACTTC.

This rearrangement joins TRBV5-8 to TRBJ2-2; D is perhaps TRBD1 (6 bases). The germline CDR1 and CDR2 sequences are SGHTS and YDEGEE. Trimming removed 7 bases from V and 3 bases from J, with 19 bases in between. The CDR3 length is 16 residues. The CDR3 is CASDPGHPGDTGELFF. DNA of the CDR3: TGTGCCAGCGACCCGGGACACCCAGGGGACACCGGGGAGCTGTTTTTT.

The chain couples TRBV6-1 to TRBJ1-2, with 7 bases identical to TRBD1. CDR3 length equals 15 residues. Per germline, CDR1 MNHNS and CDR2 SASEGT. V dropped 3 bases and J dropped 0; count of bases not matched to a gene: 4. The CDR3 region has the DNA TGTGCCAGCAGTGAGGGACAGTCTTCTAACTATGGCTACACCTTC. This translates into CASSEGQSSNYGYTF.

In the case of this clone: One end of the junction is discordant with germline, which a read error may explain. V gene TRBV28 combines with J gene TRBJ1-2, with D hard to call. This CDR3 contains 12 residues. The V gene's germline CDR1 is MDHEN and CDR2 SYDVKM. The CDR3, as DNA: TGTGCCAGCAGTTCCGGGTCCCAGATTGCCCCCTTC. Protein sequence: CASSSGSQIAPF.

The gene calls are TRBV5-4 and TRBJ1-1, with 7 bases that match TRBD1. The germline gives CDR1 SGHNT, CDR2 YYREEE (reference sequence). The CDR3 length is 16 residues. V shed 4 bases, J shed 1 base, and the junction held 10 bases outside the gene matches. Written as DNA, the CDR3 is TGTGCCAGCAGCCCTGGACTGAGGGGGCCGAACACTGAAGCTTTCTTT. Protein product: CASSPGLRGPNTEAFF.

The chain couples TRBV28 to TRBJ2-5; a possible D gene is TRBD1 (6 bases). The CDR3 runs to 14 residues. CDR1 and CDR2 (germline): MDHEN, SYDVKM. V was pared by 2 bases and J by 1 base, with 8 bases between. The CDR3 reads CASSLTGIQETQYF. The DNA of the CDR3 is TGTGCCAGCAGTTTAACAGGGATCCAAGAGACCCAGTACTTC.

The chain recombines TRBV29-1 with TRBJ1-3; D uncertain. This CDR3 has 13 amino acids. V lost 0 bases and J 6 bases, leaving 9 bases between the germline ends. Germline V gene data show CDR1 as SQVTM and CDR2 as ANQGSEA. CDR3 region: CSVEERAVNTIYF. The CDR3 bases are TGCAGCGTTGAAGAGAGGGCTGTAAACACCATATATTTT.

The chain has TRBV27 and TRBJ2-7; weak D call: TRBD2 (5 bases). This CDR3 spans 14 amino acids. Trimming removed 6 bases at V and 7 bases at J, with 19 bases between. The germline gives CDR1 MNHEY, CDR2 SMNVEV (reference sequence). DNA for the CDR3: TGTGCCAGCAGGAAACTAGGACTCCAGAATGAGCAGTACTTC. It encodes CASRKLGLQNEQYF.

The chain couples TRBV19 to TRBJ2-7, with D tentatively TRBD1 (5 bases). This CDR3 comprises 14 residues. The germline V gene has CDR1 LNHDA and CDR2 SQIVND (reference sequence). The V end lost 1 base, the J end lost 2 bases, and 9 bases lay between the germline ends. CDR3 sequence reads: CASSIGREAYEQYF. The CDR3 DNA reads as TGTGCCAGTAGTATAGGCAGGGAAGCCTACGAGCAGTACTTC.

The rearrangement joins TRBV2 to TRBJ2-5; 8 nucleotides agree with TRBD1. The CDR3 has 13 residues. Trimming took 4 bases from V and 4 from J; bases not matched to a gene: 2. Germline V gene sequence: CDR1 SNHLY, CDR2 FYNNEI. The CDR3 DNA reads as TGTGCCAGCAGTGGGACAGGGCGAGAGACCCAGTACTTC. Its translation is CASSGTGRETQYF.

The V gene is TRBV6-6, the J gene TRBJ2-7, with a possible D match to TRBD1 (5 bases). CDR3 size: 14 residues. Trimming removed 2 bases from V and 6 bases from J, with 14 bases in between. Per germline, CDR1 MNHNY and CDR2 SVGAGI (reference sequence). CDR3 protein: CASSYGAGRSEQYF. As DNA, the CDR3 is TGTGCCAGCAGTTACGGGGCAGGGCGAAGCGAGCAGTACTTC.

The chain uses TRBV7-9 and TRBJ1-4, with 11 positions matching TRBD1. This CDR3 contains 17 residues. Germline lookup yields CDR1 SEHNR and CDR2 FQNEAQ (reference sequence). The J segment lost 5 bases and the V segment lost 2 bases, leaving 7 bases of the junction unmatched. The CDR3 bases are TGTGCCAGCAGCTTACGAGGACAGGGGGCGAGGAATGAAAAACTGTTTTTT. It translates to CASSLRGQGARNEKLFF.

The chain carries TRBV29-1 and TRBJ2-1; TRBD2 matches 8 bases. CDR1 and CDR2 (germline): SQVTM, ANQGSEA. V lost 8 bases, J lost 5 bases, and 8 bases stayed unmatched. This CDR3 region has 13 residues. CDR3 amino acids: CSPRLAGHNEQFF. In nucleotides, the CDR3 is TGCAGCCCCCGGCTAGCGGGCCACAATGAGCAGTTCTTC.

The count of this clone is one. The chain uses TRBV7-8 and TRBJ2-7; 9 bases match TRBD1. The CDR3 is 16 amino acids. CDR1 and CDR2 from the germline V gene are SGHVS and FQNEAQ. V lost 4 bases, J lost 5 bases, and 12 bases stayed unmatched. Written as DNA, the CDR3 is TGTGCCAGCAGCTCTCCCGAGGGGACAGGGAGGCACGAGCAGTACTTC. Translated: CASSSPEGTGRHEQYF.

The DNA of the CDR3 is TGTGCCAGCAGTGAATTGGACAGGAAGCCTCAAGGCTACACCTTC. It translates to CASSELDRKPQGYTF. J is TRBJ1-2 and V is TRBV6-1, with 7 nucleotides matching TRBD1. The germline V gene has CDR1 MNHNS and CDR2 SASEGT. The V and J ends lost 2 bases and 8 bases, in that order; junction bases with no gene match: 11. The CDR3 extends over 15 amino acids.

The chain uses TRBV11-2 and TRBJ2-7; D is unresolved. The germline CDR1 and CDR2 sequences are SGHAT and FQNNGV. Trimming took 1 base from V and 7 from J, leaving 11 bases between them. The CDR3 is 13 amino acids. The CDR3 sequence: CASSLGGVKEQYF. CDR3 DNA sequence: TGTGCCAGCAGCTTAGGTGGAGTAAAGGAGCAGTACTTC.

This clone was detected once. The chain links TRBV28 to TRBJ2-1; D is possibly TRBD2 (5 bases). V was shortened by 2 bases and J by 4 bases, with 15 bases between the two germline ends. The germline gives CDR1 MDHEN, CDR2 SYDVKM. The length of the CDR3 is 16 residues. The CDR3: CASSLLASPPYNEQFF. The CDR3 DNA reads TGTGCCAGCAGTTTACTGGCTAGCCCCCCATACAATGAGCAGTTCTTC.

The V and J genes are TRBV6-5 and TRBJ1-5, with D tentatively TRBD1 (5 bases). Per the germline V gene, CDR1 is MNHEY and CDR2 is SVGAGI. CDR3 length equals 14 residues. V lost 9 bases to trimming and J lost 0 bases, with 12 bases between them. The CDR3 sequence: CASRQYYSNQPQHF. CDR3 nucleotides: TGTGCCAGTCGACAGTACTATAGCAATCAGCCCCAGCATTTT.

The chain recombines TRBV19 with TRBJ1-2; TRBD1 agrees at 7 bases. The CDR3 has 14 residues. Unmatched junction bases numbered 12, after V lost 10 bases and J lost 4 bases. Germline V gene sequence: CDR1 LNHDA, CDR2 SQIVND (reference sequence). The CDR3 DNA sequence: TGTGCCACGAGCCTTCAACAGGGGATCTATGGCTACACCTTC. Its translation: CATSLQQGIYGYTF.

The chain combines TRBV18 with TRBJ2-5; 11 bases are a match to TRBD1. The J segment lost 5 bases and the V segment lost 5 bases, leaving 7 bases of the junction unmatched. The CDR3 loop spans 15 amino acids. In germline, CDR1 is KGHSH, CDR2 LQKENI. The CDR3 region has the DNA TGTGCCAGCTCAACGCCGGGACAGGGGGTCGAGACCCAGTACTTC. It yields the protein CASSTPGQGVETQYF.

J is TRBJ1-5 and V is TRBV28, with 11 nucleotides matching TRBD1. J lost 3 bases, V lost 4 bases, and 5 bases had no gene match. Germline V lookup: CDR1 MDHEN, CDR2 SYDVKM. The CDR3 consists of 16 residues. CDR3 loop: CASSSPGQGDNQPQHF. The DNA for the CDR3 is TGTGCCAGCAGTTCTCCGGGACAGGGGGACAATCAGCCCCAGCATTTT. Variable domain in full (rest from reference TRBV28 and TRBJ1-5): DVKVTQSSRYLVKRTGEKVFLECVQDMDHENMFWYRQDPGLGLRLIYFSYDVKMKEKGDIPEGYSVSREKKERFSLILESASTNQTSMYLCASSSPGQGDNQPQHFGDGTRLSIL.

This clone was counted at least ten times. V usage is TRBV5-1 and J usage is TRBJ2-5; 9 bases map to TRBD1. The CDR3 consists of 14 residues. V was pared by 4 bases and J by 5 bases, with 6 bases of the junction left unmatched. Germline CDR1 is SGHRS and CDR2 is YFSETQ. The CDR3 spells CASSTGQGRETQYF. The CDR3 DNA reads TGCGCCAGCAGCACAGGACAGGGGAGGGAGACCCAGTACTTC.

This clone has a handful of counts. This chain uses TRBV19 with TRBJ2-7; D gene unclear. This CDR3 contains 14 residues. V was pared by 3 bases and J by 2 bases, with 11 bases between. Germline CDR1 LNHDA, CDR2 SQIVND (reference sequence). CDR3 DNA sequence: TGTGCCAGTAGTATCCGATCTAATACCTACGAGCAGTACTTC. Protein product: CASSIRSNTYEQYF.

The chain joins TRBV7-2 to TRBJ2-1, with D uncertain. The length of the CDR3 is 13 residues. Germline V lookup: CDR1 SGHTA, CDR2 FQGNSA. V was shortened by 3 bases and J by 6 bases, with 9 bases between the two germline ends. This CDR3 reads CASSLTNGNEQFF. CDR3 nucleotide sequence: TGTGCCAGCAGCTTGACAAATGGCAATGAGCAGTTCTTC.

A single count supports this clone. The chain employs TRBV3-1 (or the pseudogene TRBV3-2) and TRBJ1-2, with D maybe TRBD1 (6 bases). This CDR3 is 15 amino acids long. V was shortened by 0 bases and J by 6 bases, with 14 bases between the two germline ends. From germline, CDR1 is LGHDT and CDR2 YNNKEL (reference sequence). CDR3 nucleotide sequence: TGTGCCAGCAGCCAAGAACACGAGGGGGTGGATGGCTACACCTTC. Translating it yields CASSQEHEGVDGYTF.

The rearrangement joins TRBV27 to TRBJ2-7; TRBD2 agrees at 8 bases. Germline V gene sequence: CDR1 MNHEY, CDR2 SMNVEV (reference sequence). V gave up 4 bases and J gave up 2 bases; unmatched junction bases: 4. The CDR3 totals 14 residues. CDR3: CASSSSLAAYEQYF. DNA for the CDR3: TGTGCCAGCAGTTCATCACTAGCGGCCTACGAGCAGTACTTC.

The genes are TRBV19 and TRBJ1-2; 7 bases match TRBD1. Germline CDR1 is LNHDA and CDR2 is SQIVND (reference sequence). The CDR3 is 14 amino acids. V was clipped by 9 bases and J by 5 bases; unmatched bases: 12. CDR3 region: CASADAGGAYGYTF. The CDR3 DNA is TGTGCCAGCGCCGACGCAGGGGGTGCGTATGGCTACACCTTC.